This T cell receptor (beta chain) was recovered during a study of blood T cell repertoires in COVID-19. Study details: Sources were T cells, B-cell-depleted T cells, or PBMCs; the material itself was cDNA or gDNA.

The V end was cut by 11 bases, the J end by 2 bases, with 21 bases between. The CDR3 has 15 amino acids. Germline CDR1 LNHDA, CDR2 SQIVND (reference sequence). Patients at the Seattle site were enrolled during active infection and followed longitudinally. This clone was seen only once. Original analysis: Amplification of reference gene primers was used by the study to estimate nucleated cell counts. The data were produced by immunoSEQ multiplex PCR, yet TCRdb's version contains in-frame clones alone and is incomplete. D and trimming were read from the DNA, whereas the V and J calls and clone size are those reported in that table. The sample lists a few hundred thousand clones, roughly 90% seen once, with about an eighth in the top ten.

Specimen: peripheral blood. The source is a woman in her seventies with COVID-19, enrolled during active disease. The chain combines TRBV19 with TRBJ1-1; the D is unclear. The CDR3 loop is CASSRGGAKNTEAFF. The CDR3 coding sequence is TGTGCCTCATCACGGGGAGGAGCGAAAAACACTGAAGCTTTCTTT.